This passage covers 22 T cell receptor beta chains from one sample sequenced in a study of beta chain features in type 1 diabetes. Investigators reverse transcribed all isolated RNA, so they sequenced expressed TCRB transcripts. TCRdb keeps only in-frame clones here, not all; method: immunoSEQ multiplex PCR. Of 500,000 to 700,000 clones detected, 15% to 17% appear once; the ten largest clones hold more than 0.08%. Sequencing was performed on naive CD4+ T cells from blood. Every receptor here comes from a man younger than 35 in good health.

This clone showed up just a few times. Other DNA sequences in the same sample also yield this CDR3. The chain couples TRBV18 to TRBJ1-1, with no clear D. Trimming cost V 1 base and J 5 bases, with 5 bases left between them. The CDR3 loop spans 12 amino acids. Germline V lookup: CDR1 KGHSH, CDR2 LQKENI. The CDR3, as DNA: TGTGCCAGCTCACCACAGGGAACTGAAGCTTTCTTT. Translated, it gives CASSPQGTEAFF.

This clone was counted only a few times. This rearrangement joins TRBV9 to TRBJ2-3, with TRBD2 matching over 10 bases. The length of the CDR3 is 16 residues. V trimming: 3 bases; J trimming: 2 bases; junction bases outside the gene matches: 6. The germline CDR1 and CDR2 sequences are SGDLS and YYNGEE. CDR3 protein: CASSDPAGGSTDTQYF. CDR3 in DNA: TGTGCCAGCAGCGACCCAGCGGGAGGGTCCACAGATACGCAGTATTTT.

The CDR3 region has the DNA TGTGCCAGCAGCCACCCCCTCCGGACGGAAAACTATGGCTACACCTTC. Its translation: CASSHPLRTENYGYTF. The V gene is TRBV7-9, the J gene TRBJ1-2; D is undetermined. Trimming stripped 5 bases from V and 2 bases from J, with 18 bases between. The germline V gene has CDR1 SEHNR and CDR2 FQNEAQ (reference sequence). The CDR3 length is 16 residues. Complete variable domain (other parts from reference TRBV7-9 and TRBJ1-2): DTGVSQNPRHKITKRGQNVTFRCDPISEHNRLYWYRQTLGQGPEFLTYFQNEAQLEKSRLLSDRFSAERPKGSFSTLEIQRTEQGDSAMYLCASSHPLRTENYGYTFGSGTRLTVV.

The chain links TRBV6-6 to TRBJ2-5, with D uncertain. The J call may be mistaken, given a closer DNA end match to TRBJ2-7. CDR1 and CDR2 (germline): MNHNY, SVGAGI (reference sequence). The CDR3 extends over 13 amino acids. This CDR3 reads CASSYSTDYEQYF. The CDR3 nucleotides read TGTGCCAGCAGTTACTCAACCGACTACGAGCAGTACTTC.

Concerning this clone: Other DNA sequences within the sample encode an identical CDR3. V usage is TRBV4-2 and J usage is TRBJ2-7; a possible D gene is TRBD1 (6 bases). CDR3 length: 13 amino acids. The V gene lost 1 base and the J gene lost 4 bases, with 8 bases spanning the gap. Per germline, CDR1 LGHNA and CDR2 YNFKEQ. CDR3 in amino acids: CASSQAGTYEQYF. The CDR3 nucleotides read TGTGCCAGCAGCCAAGCAGGGACATACGAGCAGTACTTC.

J is TRBJ1-5 and V is TRBV5-1, with D perhaps TRBD1 (5 bases). Germline CDR1 is SGHRS and CDR2 is YFSETQ. The CDR3 spans 13 residues. Deletions cut 7 bases from V and 3 bases from J, with 11 bases between. CDR3 coding DNA: TGCGCCAGCCGACGGGACCTCAATCAGCCCCAGCATTTT. Amino acid sequence: CASRRDLNQPQHF.

The rearrangement links TRBV5-1 to TRBJ2-1; 8 positions agree with TRBD1. CDR1 SGHRS and CDR2 YFSETQ come from the germline V gene. Trimming at V came to 4 bases and at J to 0 bases, leaving 27 bases not matched to a gene. This CDR3 is built from 23 residues. CDR3 sequence (DNA): TGCGCCAGCAGCCTGTCAGAACGCCGGACAGGGTCGATAGCGGCAAGCTCCTACAATGAGCAGTTCTTC. This encodes CASSLSERRTGSIAASSYNEQFF. Together with reference TRBV5-1 and TRBJ2-1, the CDR3 gives the full variable domain: KAGVTQTPRYLIKTRGQQVTLSCSPISGHRSVSWYQQTPGQGLQFLFEYFSETQRNKGNFPGRFSGRQFSNSRSEMNVSTLELGDSALYLCASSLSERRTGSIAASSYNEQFFGPGTRLTVL.

This clone was counted between two and nine times. This chain joins TRBV7-2 and TRBJ2-7; tentatively, D is TRBD1 (7 bases). V dropped 4 bases and J dropped 6 bases, with 31 bases sitting between them. Germline assignment: CDR1 SGHTA and CDR2 FQGNSA. The length of the CDR3 is 19 residues. In nucleotides, the CDR3 is TGTGCCAGCAGCTCCCCGCTTAAGGTATGGCAGGGGGAAGCGGGCGAGCAGTACTTC. As protein: CASSSPLKVWQGEAGEQYF.

The rearrangement joins TRBV7-9 to TRBJ2-5, with D possibly TRBD2 on 7 matching bases. The CDR3 totals 14 residues. CDR1 and CDR2 (germline): SEHNR, FQNEAQ (reference sequence). V was cut by 2 bases and J by 5 bases, with 12 bases left in between. The CDR3 loop is CASSLTGGSETQYF. CDR3 nucleotide sequence: TGTGCCAGCAGCTTAACGGGGGGCAGTGAGACCCAGTACTTC.

This clone was observed a handful of times. The chain is built from TRBV25-1 and TRBJ1-5; D not resolved. The CDR3 is made up of 16 amino acids. Germline loops: CDR1 MGHDK, CDR2 SYGVNS. Trimming cost V 0 bases and J 1 base, with 10 bases left between them. CDR3 region: CASSEYRLGSNQPQHF. The CDR3 DNA follows: TGTGCCAGCAGTGAATACCGGCTCGGGAGCAATCAGCCCCAGCATTTT.

The chain employs TRBV7-9 and TRBJ1-3; D ambiguous. The V gene's germline CDR1 is SEHNR and CDR2 FQNEAQ (reference sequence). The V gene lost 3 bases and the J gene lost 4 bases, with 1 base spanning the gap. The length of the CDR3 is 11 residues. The CDR3 loop is CASSLGNTIYF. DNA for the CDR3: TGTGCCAGCAGCTTGGGAAACACCATATATTTT. The full variable domain, with the rest looked up from reference TRBV7-9 and TRBJ1-3, is DTGVSQNPRHKITKRGQNVTFRCDPISEHNRLYWYRQTLGQGPEFLTYFQNEAQLEKSRLLSDRFSAERPKGSFSTLEIQRTEQGDSAMYLCASSLGNTIYFGEGSWLTVV.

This chain links TRBV25-1 with TRBJ2-4; maybe TRBD1 (5 bases). The CDR3 spans 15 residues. Germline CDR1 MGHDK, CDR2 SYGVNS. V was cut by 7 bases and J by 8 bases, with 21 bases left in between. The CDR3 here is CASITYRYLRDIQYF. CDR3 nucleotides: TGTGCCAGCATTACGTACCGTTACCTCAGGGACATTCAGTACTTC. Full variable domain (missing parts from reference TRBV25-1 and TRBJ2-4): EADIYQTPRYLVIGTGKKITLECSQTMGHDKMYWYQQDPGMELHLIHYSYGVNSTEKGDLSSESTVSRIRTEHFPLTLESARPSHTSQYLCASITYRYLRDIQYFGAGTRLSVL.

This clone was seen a handful of times. CDR3 residues: CASSLLAGGSGYEQFF. The CDR3 DNA sequence: TGCGCCAGCAGCTTGTTAGCGGGAGGCAGTGGGTATGAGCAGTTCTTC. J is TRBJ2-1 and V is TRBV5-1; 10 bases match TRBD2. Germline-derived CDR1 and CDR2 are SGHRS and YFSETQ. This CDR3 is 16 amino acids long. V was clipped by 1 base and J by 8 bases; unmatched bases: 9.

The V and J genes are TRBV4-3 and TRBJ2-3; D gene unclear. The CDR3 length is 17 residues. With 0 bases removed from V and 0 bases from J, the gap between germline ends came to 13 bases. Germline loops: CDR1 LGHNA, CDR2 YSLEER. CDR3 region: CASSQDIGQRSTDTQYF. The CDR3 bases are TGCGCCAGCAGCCAAGATATTGGGCAGAGGAGCACAGATACGCAGTATTTT.

This clone was counted a few times. The genes are TRBV28 and TRBJ2-7; D not certain. The CDR3 has 11 amino acids. Trimming cost V 7 bases and J 3 bases, with 7 bases left between them. The germline CDR1 and CDR2 sequences are MDHEN and SYDVKM. CDR3 in DNA: TGTGCCAGCACCAGGAACTACGAGCAGTACTTC. It yields the protein CASTRNYEQYF.

The chain employs TRBV11-1 and TRBJ2-5, with D possibly matching TRBD2 (5 bases). The ends were cut back, 3 bases at V and 4 bases at J, with 12 bases in the middle. Germline V gives CDR1 SGHAT, CDR2 FQDESV (reference sequence). This CDR3 is built from 14 residues. CDR3 nucleotides: TGTGCCAGCAGCTTGCGGCTAGCTGCAGAGACCCAGTACTTC. Translated, it gives CASSLRLAAETQYF.

The chain uses TRBV30 and TRBJ1-4; no definite D call. Germline values: CDR1 GTSNPN, CDR2 SVGIG (reference sequence). The CDR3 runs to 15 residues. With 2 bases removed from V and 2 bases from J, the gap between germline ends came to 12 bases. CDR3 bases: TGTGCCTGGAGTCAACCTACGGGTACTAATGAAAAACTGTTTTTT. It encodes CAWSQPTGTNEKLFF.

The sample holds a few counts of this clone. The DNA of the CDR3 is TGTGCCAGCAGCTTAGCCTCAGCCAAAAGCTCTGGGGCCAACGTCCTGACTTTC. Protein product: CASSLASAKSSGANVLTF. This sequence joins TRBV11-1 and TRBJ2-6; D unclear. The germline V gene has CDR1 SGHAT and CDR2 FQDESV (reference sequence). V was shortened by 0 bases and J by 0 bases, with 12 bases between the two germline ends. CDR3 length equals 18 residues. Using reference TRBV11-1 and TRBJ2-6 for the parts outside the CDR3, the full variable domain is EAEVAQSPRYKITEKSQAVAFWCDPISGHATLYWYRQILGQGPELLVQFQDESVVDDSQLPKDRFSAERLKGVDSTLKIQPAELGDSAMYLCASSLASAKSSGANVLTFGAGSRLTVL.

A few counts support this clone. The V gene is TRBV7-2, the J gene TRBJ2-3; D might be TRBD1 (5 bases). Germline V gives CDR1 SGHTA, CDR2 FQGNSA. The CDR3 length is 14 residues. With 8 bases removed from V and 2 bases from J, the gap between germline ends came to 14 bases. This CDR3 reads CASSGLGHTDTQYF. CDR3 sequence (DNA): TGTGCCAGCTCAGGGCTAGGGCACACAGATACGCAGTATTTT.

Worth noting for this clone: This specimen includes other DNA sequences encoding the same CDR3. The chain is built from TRBV4-3 and TRBJ1-1; D is uncertain. CDR1 and CDR2 (germline): LGHNA, YSLEER. The V and J ends lost 0 bases and 1 base respectively, with 12 bases between them. The CDR3 has 16 amino acids. The DNA for the CDR3 is TGCGCCAGCAGCCAAGATAGCGGGCCTCGGAACACTGAAGCTTTCTTT. Translating gives CASSQDSGPRNTEAFF.

The chain combines TRBV19 with TRBJ1-1; the match to TRBD1 covers 8 bases. CDR1 LNHDA and CDR2 SQIVND come from the germline V gene (reference sequence). The CDR3 spans 14 residues. With 7 bases clipped from V and 5 bases from J, the junction kept 9 bases outside the gene matches. CDR3 in amino acids: CASTRGQGRTEAFF. DNA for the CDR3: TGTGCCAGTACTAGAGGACAGGGCAGAACTGAAGCTTTCTTT.

Only a few counts were recorded for this clone. The chain recombines TRBV27 with TRBJ1-3, with TRBD1 matching over 9 bases. With 8 bases clipped from V and 0 bases from J, the junction kept 2 bases outside the gene matches. The CDR3 runs to 14 residues. Per germline, CDR1 MNHEY and CDR2 SMNVEV (reference sequence). The CDR3 nucleotides are TGTGCCAGCTGGACAGGGGCCTCTGGAAACACCATATATTTT. This codes for CASWTGASGNTIYF.